Listed here are 2 T cell receptor beta chains from one sample, sequenced in a study of siplizumab effects on memory and regulatory T cells. Libraries were prepared by immunoSEQ multiplex PCR; TCRdb keeps only in-frame clonotypes and omits some of them. The sample gives around 83,000 clones, just under 90% of which show up once; around 15% is in the top ten. The sample comprised CD4+ T cells sorted from blood. Receptors originate from a human donor in good health.

The chain employs TRBV30 and TRBJ1-1, with a weak D call TRBD1 (6 bases). CDR1 and CDR2 (germline): GTSNPN, SVGIG (reference sequence). The CDR3 has 12 residues. V was cut by 5 bases and J by 1 base, with 8 bases left in between. The CDR3 is CAWEDRNTEAFF. The CDR3 region has the DNA TGTGCCTGGGAGGACAGGAACACTGAAGCTTTCTTT.

This sequence joins TRBV2 and TRBJ1-3; D is unclear. V lost 7 bases and J 1 base, leaving 11 bases between the germline ends. Germline lookup yields CDR1 SNHLY and CDR2 FYNNEI. The CDR3 runs 14 residues. The CDR3, as DNA: TGTGCCAGCAAGACATCTTCATCTGGAAACACCATATATTTT. Protein sequence: CASKTSSSGNTIYF. The entire variable domain, with the rest obtained from reference TRBV2 and TRBJ1-3, is as follows: EPEVTQTPSHQVTQMGQEVILRCVPISNHLYFYWYRQILGQKVEFLVSFYNNEISEKSEIFDDQFSVERPDGSNFTLKIRSTKLEDSAMYFCASKTSSSGNTIYFGEGSWLTVV.